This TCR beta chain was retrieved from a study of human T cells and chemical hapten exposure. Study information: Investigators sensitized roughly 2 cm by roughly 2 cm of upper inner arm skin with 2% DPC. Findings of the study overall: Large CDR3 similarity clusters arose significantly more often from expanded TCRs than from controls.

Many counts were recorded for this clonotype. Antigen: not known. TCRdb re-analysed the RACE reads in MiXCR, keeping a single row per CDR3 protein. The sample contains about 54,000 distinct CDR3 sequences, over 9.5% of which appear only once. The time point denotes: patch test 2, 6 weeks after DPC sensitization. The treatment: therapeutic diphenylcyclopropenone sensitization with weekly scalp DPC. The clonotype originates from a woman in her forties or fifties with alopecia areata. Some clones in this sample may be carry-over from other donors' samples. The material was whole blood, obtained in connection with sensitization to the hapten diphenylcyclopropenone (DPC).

The CDR3 sequence: CASSTSGAETQYF. The CDR3 DNA reads as TGTGCCAGCAGTACTAGCGGGGCCGAGACCCAGTACTTC. This rearrangement joins TRBV3-1 to TRBJ2-5; 10 bases match TRBD2. After removal of 6 bases from V and 5 bases from J, the junction contained 3 bases not matched to a gene. This CDR3 is built from 13 residues. Germline V lookup: CDR1 LGHDT, CDR2 YNNKEL (reference sequence).